The clone carrying this T cell receptor (beta chain) is judged medium-sized (0.01 to 0.1%). Other DNA sequences in this sample translate to the same CDR3. This sample was included in a study of graft-versus-host responses after intestinal transplantation. Overall study: Every recipient underwent anti-thymocyte globulin induction, then tacrolimus and steroids for two to three years. Study outcomes and limitations: Some patients had graft-donor T cell macrochimerism, and their allografts showed high graft-versus-host to host-versus-graft clonal ratios. The marrow of recipients harbored GvH clones, and ileum or blood showed some of them first.

The V gene lost 2 bases and the J gene lost 3 bases, with 4 bases spanning the gap. The CDR3 covers 12 residues. Germline V CDR1 and CDR2: SGHDT, YYEEEE. The data were produced by immunoSEQ multiplex PCR, yet TCRdb's version contains in-frame clones alone and is incomplete. In the table there are approximately 21,000 clones, around 43% of which are singletons. Plates contained approximately 200,000 CFSE-labeled responder cells and approximately 200,000 irradiated, violet-dye-labeled stimulator cells. Sorting after the reaction isolated proliferating CFSE-low CD3+CD4+ and CD3+CD8+ responders. The chain carries TRBV5-6 and TRBJ2-3; D remains ambiguous. Here the sequenced sample was alloreactive CD8+ T cells from a mixed lymphocyte reaction culture, taken before transplantation. Subset: CFSE-low proliferating T cells sorted from approximately 6-day pre-transplant mixed lymphocyte reaction (GvH or HvG direction). The TCR originated in a human patient who was an organ donor for intestinal transplantation. The CDR3 sequence is CASSFGTDTQYF. CDR3 in DNA: TGTGCCAGCAGCTTTGGGACAGATACGCAGTATTTT.